The clone carrying this T cell receptor beta chain was counted a few times. Its antigen is currently unknown. MiXCR, run by TCRdb on the reads, gives a single entry per CDR3 protein. Among fewer than 65,000 distinct CDR3 sequences listed, 20% to 25% were seen once. The source of the sample is a study of T cell repertoires in cytomegalovirus infection. Study results and limitations: In two of eight donors, the top clonotype was HLA-C-restricted CMV-specific.

The germline V gene has CDR1 SEHNR and CDR2 FQNEAQ (reference sequence). The CDR3 consists of 16 residues. Unmatched junction bases numbered 7, after V lost 5 bases and J lost 6 bases. Sequenced here: CD8+ T cells from cultured PBMCs, sampled from culture after CMV antigen stimulation. The chain combines TRBV7-9 with TRBJ2-3; 14 bases are a match to TRBD2. This clonotype was obtained from a human donor in good health (CMV status not recorded). Some clones in this sample may be carry-over from other donors' samples. In DNA form, the CDR3 reads TGTGCCAGCAGCACCCGACTAGCGGGAGGGCCGGATACGCAGTATTTT. This translates into CASSTRLAGGPDTQYF.